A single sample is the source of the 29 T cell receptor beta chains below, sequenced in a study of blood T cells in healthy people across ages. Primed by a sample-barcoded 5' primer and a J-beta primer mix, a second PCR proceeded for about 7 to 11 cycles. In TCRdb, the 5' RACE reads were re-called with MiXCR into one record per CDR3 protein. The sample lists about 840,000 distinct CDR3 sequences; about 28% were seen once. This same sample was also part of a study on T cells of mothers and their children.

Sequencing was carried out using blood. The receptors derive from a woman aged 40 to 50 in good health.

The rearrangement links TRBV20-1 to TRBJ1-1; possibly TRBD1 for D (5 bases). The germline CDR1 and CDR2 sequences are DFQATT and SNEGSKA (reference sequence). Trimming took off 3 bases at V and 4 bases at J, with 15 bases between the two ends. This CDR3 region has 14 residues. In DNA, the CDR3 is TGCAGTGCTAGTGGGGGGGTACGGCTCACTGAAGCTTTCTTT. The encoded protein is CSASGGVRLTEAFF.

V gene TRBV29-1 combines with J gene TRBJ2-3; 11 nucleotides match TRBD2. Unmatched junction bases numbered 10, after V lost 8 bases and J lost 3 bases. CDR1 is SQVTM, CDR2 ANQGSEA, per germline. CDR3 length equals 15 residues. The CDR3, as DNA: TGCAGCACCCACCCCCCTAGCGGGAGGACAGATACGCAGTATTTT. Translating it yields CSTHPPSGRTDTQYF.

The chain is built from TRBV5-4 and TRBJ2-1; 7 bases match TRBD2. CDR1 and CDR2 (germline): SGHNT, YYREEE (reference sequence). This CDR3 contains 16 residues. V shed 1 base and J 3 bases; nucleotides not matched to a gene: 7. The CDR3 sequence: CASSLYSAGNYNEQFF. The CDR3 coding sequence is TGTGCCAGCAGCTTGTATTCAGCGGGGAACTACAATGAGCAGTTCTTC.

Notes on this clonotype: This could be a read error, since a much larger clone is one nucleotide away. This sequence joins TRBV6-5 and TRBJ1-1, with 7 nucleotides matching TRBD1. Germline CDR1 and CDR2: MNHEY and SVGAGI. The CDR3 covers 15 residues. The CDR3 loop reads CASRFSGTANTEALF. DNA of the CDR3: TGTGCCAGCAGATTTTCCGGGACAGCGAACACTGAAGCTCTCTTT.

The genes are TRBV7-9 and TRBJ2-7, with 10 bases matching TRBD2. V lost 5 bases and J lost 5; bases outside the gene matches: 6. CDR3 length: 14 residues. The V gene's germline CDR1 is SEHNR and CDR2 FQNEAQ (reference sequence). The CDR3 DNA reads TGTGCCAGCAGCCCAAGCGGGGGGGCTGACGAGCAGTACTTC. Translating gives CASSPSGGADEQYF.

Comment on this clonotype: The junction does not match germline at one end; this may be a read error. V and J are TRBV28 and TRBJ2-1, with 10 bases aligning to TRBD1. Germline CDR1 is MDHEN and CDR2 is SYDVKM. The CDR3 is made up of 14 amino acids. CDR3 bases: TGTGCCAGCTACGAGAGACAGGGGGCGAATGGGCAGTTCTTC. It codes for CASYERQGANGQFF.

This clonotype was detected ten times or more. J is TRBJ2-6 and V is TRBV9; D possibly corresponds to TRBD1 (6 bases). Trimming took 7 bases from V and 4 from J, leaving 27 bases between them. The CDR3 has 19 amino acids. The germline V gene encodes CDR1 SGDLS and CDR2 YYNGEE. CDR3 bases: TGTGCCAGCGCCCCAAGGCTGGGTCGAACAGGGCTCGGGGCCAACGTCCTGACTTTC. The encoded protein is CASAPRLGRTGLGANVLTF.

The CDR3 is CASSKGQVLNTEAFF. In nucleotides, the CDR3 is TGTGCCAGCAGCAAAGGACAGGTCTTGAACACTGAAGCTTTCTTT. This chain uses TRBV5-5 with TRBJ1-1; TRBD1 matches 7 bases. V shed 4 bases and J 0 bases; nucleotides not matched to a gene: 6. The CDR3 sequence is 15 residues long. Per the germline V gene, CDR1 is SGHKS and CDR2 is YYEKEE (reference sequence).

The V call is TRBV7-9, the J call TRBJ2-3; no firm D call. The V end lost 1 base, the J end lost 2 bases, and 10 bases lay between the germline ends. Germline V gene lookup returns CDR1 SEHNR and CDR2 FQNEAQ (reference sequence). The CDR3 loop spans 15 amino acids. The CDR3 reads CASSLGASHTDTQYF. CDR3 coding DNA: TGTGCCAGCAGCTTAGGGGCCTCACACACAGATACGCAGTATTTT.

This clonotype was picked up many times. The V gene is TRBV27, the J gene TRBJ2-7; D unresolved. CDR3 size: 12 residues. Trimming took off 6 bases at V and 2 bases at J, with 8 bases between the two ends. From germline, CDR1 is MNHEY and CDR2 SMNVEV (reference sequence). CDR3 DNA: TGTGCCAGCAGGGGAATGCCCTACGAGCAGTACTTC. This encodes CASRGMPYEQYF.

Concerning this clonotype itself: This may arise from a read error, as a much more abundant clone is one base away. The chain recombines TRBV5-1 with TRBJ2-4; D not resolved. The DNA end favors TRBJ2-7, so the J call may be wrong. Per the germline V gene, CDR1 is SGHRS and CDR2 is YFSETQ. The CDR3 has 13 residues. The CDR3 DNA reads TGCGCCAGCAGCTTGGGCAACACCTCCGAGCAGTACTTC. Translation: CASSLGNTSEQYF.

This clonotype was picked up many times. CDR3 sequence: CASSQVRGVTPLHF. CDR3 in DNA: TGCGCCAGCAGCCAAGTTCGAGGGGTCACACCCCTCCACTTT. The J gene is TRBJ1-6, the V gene TRBV4-3; a weak D match, TRBD1 (5 bases). CDR1 is LGHNA and CDR2 is YSLEER in the germline V gene. CDR3 length: 14 amino acids. Trimming stripped 1 base from V and 11 bases from J, with 12 bases between.

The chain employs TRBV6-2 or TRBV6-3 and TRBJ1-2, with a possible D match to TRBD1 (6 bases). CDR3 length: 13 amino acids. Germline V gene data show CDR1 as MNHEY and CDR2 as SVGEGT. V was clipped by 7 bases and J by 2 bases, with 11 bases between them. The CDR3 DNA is TGTGCCAGCAAACCGACAGGAAACTATGGCTACACCTTC. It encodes CASKPTGNYGYTF.

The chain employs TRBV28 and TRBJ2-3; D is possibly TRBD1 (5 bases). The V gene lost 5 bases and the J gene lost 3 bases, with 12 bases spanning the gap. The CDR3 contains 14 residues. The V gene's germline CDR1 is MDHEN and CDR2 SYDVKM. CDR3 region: CASSRQSFTDTQYF. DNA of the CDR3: TGTGCCAGCAGTCGACAGTCTTTTACAGATACGCAGTATTTT.

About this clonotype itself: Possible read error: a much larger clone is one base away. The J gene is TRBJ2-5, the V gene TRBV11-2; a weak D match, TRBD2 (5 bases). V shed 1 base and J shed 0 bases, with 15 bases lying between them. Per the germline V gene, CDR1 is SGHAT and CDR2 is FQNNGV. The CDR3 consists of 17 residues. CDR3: CASSLGAPSPYQETQYF. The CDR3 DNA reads TGTGCCAGCAGCTTAGGGGCCCCTAGCCCGTACCAAGAGACCCAGTACTTC.

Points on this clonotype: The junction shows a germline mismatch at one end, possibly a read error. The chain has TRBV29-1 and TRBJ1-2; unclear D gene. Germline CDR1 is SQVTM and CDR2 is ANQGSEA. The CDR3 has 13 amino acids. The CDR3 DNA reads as TGCAGCGTTGTAACCGGGATTTCCTATGGCTGCACCTTC. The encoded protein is CSVVTGISYGCTF.

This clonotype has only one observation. The CDR3 is CASSFRSTGKETQFF. CDR3 sequence (DNA): TGTGCCAGCAGCTTCCGATCCACAGGGAAAGAGACCCAGTTCTTC. The rearrangement joins TRBV7-9 to TRBJ2-1; weak D call: TRBD1 (6 bases). The CDR3 extends over 15 amino acids. Germline CDR1 reads SEHNR; CDR2 reads FQNEAQ (reference sequence). The germline V and J ends were trimmed by 3 bases and 13 bases, with 22 bases remaining between them.

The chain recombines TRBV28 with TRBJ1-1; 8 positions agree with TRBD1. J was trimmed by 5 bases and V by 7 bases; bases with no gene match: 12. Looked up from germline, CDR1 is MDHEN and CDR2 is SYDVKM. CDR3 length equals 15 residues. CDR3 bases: TGTGCCAGCAAACCGTCGACAGGGGCAAGGACTGAAGCTTTCTTT. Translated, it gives CASKPSTGARTEAFF.

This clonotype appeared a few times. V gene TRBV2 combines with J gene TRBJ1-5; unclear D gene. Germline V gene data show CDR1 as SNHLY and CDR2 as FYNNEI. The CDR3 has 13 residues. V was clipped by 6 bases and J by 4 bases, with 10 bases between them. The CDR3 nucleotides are TGTGCCAGCAGACGGTGGGGTAATCAGCCCCAGCATTTT. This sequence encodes CASRRWGNQPQHF.

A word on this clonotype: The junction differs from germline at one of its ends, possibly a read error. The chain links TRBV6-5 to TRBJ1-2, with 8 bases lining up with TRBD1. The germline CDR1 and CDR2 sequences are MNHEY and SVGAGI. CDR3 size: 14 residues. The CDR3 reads CASTGGPSDYGYTF. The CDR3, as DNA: TGTGCCAGCACAGGGGGCCCATCCGACTATGGTTACACCTTC.

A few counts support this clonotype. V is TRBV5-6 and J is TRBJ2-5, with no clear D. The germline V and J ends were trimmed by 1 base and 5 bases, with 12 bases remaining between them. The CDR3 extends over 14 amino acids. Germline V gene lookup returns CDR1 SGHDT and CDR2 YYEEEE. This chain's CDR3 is CASSLNSPAETQYF. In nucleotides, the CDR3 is TGTGCCAGCAGCTTGAACAGCCCGGCGGAGACCCAGTACTTC.

CDR3 residues: CASSPSGSFMEQYF. For the CDR3, the DNA is TGTGCCAGCAGCCCCAGTGGCAGCTTCATGGAGCAGTACTTC. J is TRBJ2-7 and V is TRBV9; D is unresolved. The germline V gene has CDR1 SGDLS and CDR2 YYNGEE. Trimming cost V 4 bases and J 7 bases, with 18 bases left between them. The CDR3 is 14 amino acids.

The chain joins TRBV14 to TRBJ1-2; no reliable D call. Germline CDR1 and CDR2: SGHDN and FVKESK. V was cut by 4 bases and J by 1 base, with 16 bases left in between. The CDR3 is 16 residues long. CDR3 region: CASSPPGKALNYGYTF. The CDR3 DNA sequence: TGTGCCAGCAGCCCCCCCGGGAAGGCCCTTAACTATGGCTACACCTTC.

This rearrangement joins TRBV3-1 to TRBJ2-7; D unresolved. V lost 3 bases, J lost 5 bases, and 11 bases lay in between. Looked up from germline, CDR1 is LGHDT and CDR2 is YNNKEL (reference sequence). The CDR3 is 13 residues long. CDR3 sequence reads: CASSQIRANEQYF. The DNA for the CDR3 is TGTGCCAGCAGCCAGATCCGAGCCAACGAGCAGTACTTC.

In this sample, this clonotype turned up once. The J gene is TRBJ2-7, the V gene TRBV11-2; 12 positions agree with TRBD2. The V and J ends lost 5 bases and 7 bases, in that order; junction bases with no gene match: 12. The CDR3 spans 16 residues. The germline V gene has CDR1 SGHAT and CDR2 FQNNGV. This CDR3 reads CASSLSSGGVHNEQYF. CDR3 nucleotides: TGTGCCAGCAGCCTATCTAGCGGGGGGGTACACAATGAGCAGTACTTC.

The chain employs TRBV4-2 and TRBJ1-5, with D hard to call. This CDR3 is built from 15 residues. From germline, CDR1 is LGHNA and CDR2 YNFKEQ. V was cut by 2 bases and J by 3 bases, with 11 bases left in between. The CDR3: CASSQLPGSNQPQHF. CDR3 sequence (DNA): TGTGCCAGCAGCCAACTCCCCGGGTCCAATCAGCCCCAGCATTTT.

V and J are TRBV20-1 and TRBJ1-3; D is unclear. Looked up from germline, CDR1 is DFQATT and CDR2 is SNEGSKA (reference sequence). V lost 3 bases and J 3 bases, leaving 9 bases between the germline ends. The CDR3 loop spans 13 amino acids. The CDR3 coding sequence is TGCAGTGCTAGTTACCCTAATGGAAACACCATATATTTT. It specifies CSASYPNGNTIYF.

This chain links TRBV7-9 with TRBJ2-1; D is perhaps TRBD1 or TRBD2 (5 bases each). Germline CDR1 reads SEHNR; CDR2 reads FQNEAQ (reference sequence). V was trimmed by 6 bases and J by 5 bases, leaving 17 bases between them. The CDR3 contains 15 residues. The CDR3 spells CASSPEGSLNNEQFF. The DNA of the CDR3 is TGTGCCAGCAGTCCAGAGGGGTCACTGAACAATGAGCAGTTCTTC.

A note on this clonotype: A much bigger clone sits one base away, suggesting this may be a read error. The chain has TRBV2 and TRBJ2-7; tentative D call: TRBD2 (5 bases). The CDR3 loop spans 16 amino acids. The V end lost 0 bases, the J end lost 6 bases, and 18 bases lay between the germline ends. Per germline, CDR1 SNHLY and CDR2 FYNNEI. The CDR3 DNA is TGTGCCAGCAGTGAAGCGCTTGGGATTGGGAGCTGCGAGCAGTACTTC. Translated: CASSEALGIGSCEQYF.